A single sample gave rise to the 29 T cell receptor beta chains below, sequenced in a study of post-analysis software for immune sequencing data. Study-level points and caveats: Controls showed lower frequencies than patients for roughly five TRBV segments, and TRBV5-6, TRBV5-1 and TRBV20-1 were among these.

Antigen specificity for these receptors is unknown. Researchers reported that TCR beta cDNA libraries carried unique molecular identifiers. TCRdb used MiXCR to reprocess the PCR reads, holding one entry per CDR3 protein. The sample holds some 700,000 distinct CDR3 sequences, approximately 60% seen once. What was sequenced was blood. The receptors originated from a girl aged 2-10 years with multiple sclerosis.

The chain carries TRBV10-3 and TRBJ2-7; 12 bases are a match to TRBD2. Near its end, the DNA agrees better with TRBJ2-5, so the J call may be wrong. Germline V gene sequence: CDR1 ENHRY, CDR2 SYGVKD. CDR3 size: 15 residues. The CDR3 loop is CAISFLAGGMETQYF. The CDR3 DNA is TGTGCCATCAGTTTTCTAGCGGGGGGGATGGAGACCCAGTACTTC.

The table lists this clonotype with a few counts. V is TRBV4-2 and J is TRBJ2-5; no definite D call. V was shortened by 0 bases and J by 3 bases, with 5 bases between the two germline ends. Germline loops: CDR1 LGHNA, CDR2 YNFKEQ. The CDR3 runs 13 residues. As DNA, the CDR3 is TGTGCCAGCAGCCAAGACAGAGAAGAGACCCAGTACTTC. Protein sequence: CASSQDREETQYF.

The rearrangement uses TRBV18 and TRBJ2-5; tentatively, D is TRBD1 (5 bases). The CDR3 contains 13 residues. Germline CDR1 KGHSH, CDR2 LQKENI. Trimming shortened V by 4 bases and J by 3 bases, and 9 bases separated the two germline ends. In DNA, the CDR3 is TGTGCCAGCTCACAAGGGGAAGAAGAGACCCAGTACTTC. Residues: CASSQGEEETQYF.

V and J are TRBV20-1 and TRBJ2-5; D gene unclear. The germline gives CDR1 DFQATT, CDR2 SNEGSKA (reference sequence). The CDR3 is 13 residues long. V shed 0 bases and J shed 1 base, with 6 bases lying between them. The CDR3, as DNA: TGCAGTGCTAGAGATCTGACCCAAGAGACCCAGTACTTC. Translated: CSARDLTQETQYF.

The rearrangement uses TRBV20-1 and TRBJ2-5; D uncertain. The V gene lost 5 bases and the J gene lost 1 base, with 14 bases spanning the gap. CDR3 length: 14 residues. CDR1 DFQATT and CDR2 SNEGSKA come from the germline V gene (reference sequence). The CDR3 region has the DNA TGCAGTGCTCCCGACCAGAACCTCCAAGAGACCCAGTACTTC. This translates into CSAPDQNLQETQYF.

The table lists this clonotype with a few counts. This chain connects TRBV7-8 to TRBJ2-3; weak D call: TRBD1 (5 bases). Germline values: CDR1 SGHVS, CDR2 FQNEAQ. Trimming removed 5 bases at V and 0 bases at J, with 12 bases between. The CDR3 sequence is 15 residues long. The CDR3 sequence is CASSLRQFSTDTQYF. As DNA, the CDR3 is TGTGCCAGCAGCCTACGACAGTTTAGCACAGATACGCAGTATTTT.

The V gene is TRBV12-3 or TRBV12-4, the J gene TRBJ1-1, with a weak D call TRBD1 (5 bases). The ends were cut back, 7 bases at V and 1 base at J, with 10 bases in the middle. CDR3 size: 13 residues. CDR3: CASTDGGNTEAFF. The CDR3 DNA is TGTGCCAGCACCGATGGGGGGAACACTGAAGCTTTCTTT.

CDR3 DNA: TGCGCCAGCAGCGGGACTAGCGGGAGGGATTTTTATTACAATGAGCAGTTCTTC. It codes for CASSGTSGRDFYYNEQFF. The chain is built from TRBV5-1 and TRBJ2-1; 16 positions agree with TRBD2. CDR1 and CDR2 (germline): SGHRS, YFSETQ. This CDR3 is built from 18 residues. V dropped 4 bases and J dropped 4; count of bases not matched to a gene: 8.

There are a few counts of this clonotype. This chain uses TRBV11-2 with TRBJ1-2, with 11 bases aligning to TRBD1. This CDR3 has 14 residues. Germline CDR1 SGHAT, CDR2 FQNNGV. Trimming took 5 bases from V and 7 from J; bases not matched to a gene: 6. The CDR3 DNA reads TGTGCCAGCAGCAATCGGACAGGGGGCCGTGGCTACACCTTC. This codes for CASSNRTGGRGYTF. Complete variable domain (other parts from reference TRBV11-2 and TRBJ1-2): EAGVAQSPRYKIIEKRQSVAFWCNPISGHATLYWYQQILGQGPKLLIQFQNNGVVDDSQLPKDRFSAERLKGVDSTLKIQPAKLEDSAVYLCASSNRTGGRGYTFGSGTRLTVV.

This clonotype came up a few times. The CDR3 DNA reads TGTGCCAGCAGCTTCCGGGACAGGGGTGCCACAGATACGCAGTATTTT. Translated, it gives CASSFRDRGATDTQYF. J is TRBJ2-3 and V is TRBV7-9; 10 nucleotides line up with TRBD1. From germline, CDR1 is SEHNR and CDR2 FQNEAQ (reference sequence). This CDR3 spans 16 amino acids. V lost 3 bases to trimming and J lost 2 bases; unmatched junction nucleotides: 5.

The V call is TRBV4-3, the J call TRBJ2-2; TRBD1 matches 7 bases. The germline gives CDR1 LGHNA, CDR2 YSLEER. There are 16 residues in the CDR3. The V segment lost 2 bases and the J segment 4 bases; nucleotides outside the gene matches: 7. In DNA, the CDR3 is TGCGCCAGCAGCCAATATAGGGGGCGTAGCACCGGGGAGCTGTTTTTT. It codes for CASSQYRGRSTGELFF.

This rearrangement joins TRBV12-3 or TRBV12-4 to TRBJ2-1, with 11 bases that match TRBD1. After removal of 5 bases from V and 7 bases from J, the junction contained 7 bases not matched to a gene. CDR3 length: 15 amino acids. The CDR3 nucleotides are TGTGCCAGCAGTCCGGGACAGGGGGTTGCTAATGAGCAGTTCTTC. This gives the protein CASSPGQGVANEQFF.

V gene TRBV7-2 combines with J gene TRBJ2-3; D ambiguous. The V gene's germline CDR1 is SGHTA and CDR2 FQGNSA. This CDR3 is built from 15 residues. V was cut by 2 bases and J by 0 bases, with 9 bases left in between. This chain's CDR3 is CASSLKAESTDTQYF. The CDR3 DNA sequence: TGTGCCAGCAGCTTAAAAGCAGAAAGCACAGATACGCAGTATTTT.

This chain uses TRBV10-3 with TRBJ1-1; unclear D gene. Per germline, CDR1 ENHRY and CDR2 SYGVKD. This CDR3 contains 15 residues. Trimming shortened V by 5 bases and J by 2 bases, and 15 bases separated the two germline ends. CDR3 in DNA: TGTGCCATCAGTTCCTCCAAGGATACCAACACTGAAGCTTTCTTT. Amino acid sequence: CAISSSKDTNTEAFF.

In this sample, this clonotype turned up a few times. The chain is built from TRBV6-5 and TRBJ2-3; TRBD2 agrees at 7 bases. With V trimmed by 5 bases and J by 1 base, 3 bases remained unmatched. The length of the CDR3 is 14 residues. Looked up from germline, CDR1 is MNHEY and CDR2 is SVGAGI. The DNA of the CDR3 is TGTGCCAGCAGTCGAGCGGGGCGCACAGATACGCAGTATTTT. The encoded protein is CASSRAGRTDTQYF.

The CDR3 bases are TGCGCCAGCAGCTTGGGCCAGGGTTACAATCAGCCCCAGCATTTT. The encoded protein is CASSLGQGYNQPQHF. The genes are TRBV5-1 and TRBJ1-5, with D tentatively TRBD1 (5 bases). The CDR3 length is 15 residues. The V gene's germline CDR1 is SGHRS and CDR2 YFSETQ. The V and J ends lost 0 bases and 3 bases respectively, with 10 bases between them.

The chain links TRBV6-2 or TRBV6-3 to TRBJ2-1, with 7 positions matching TRBD2. Germline-derived CDR1 and CDR2 are MNHEY and SVGEGT. J lost 5 bases, V lost 2 bases, and 15 bases had no gene match. This CDR3 comprises 18 residues. In DNA, the CDR3 is TGTGCCAGCAGTTACCCCCTCGGGGGAGGGAAAGGGGACAATGAGCAGTTCTTC. Encoded protein: CASSYPLGGGKGDNEQFF.

The chain combines TRBV3-1 with TRBJ1-1; D call uncertain. Germline loops: CDR1 LGHDT, CDR2 YNNKEL (reference sequence). The V gene lost 6 bases and the J gene lost 0 bases, with 11 bases spanning the gap. CDR3 size: 14 residues. The CDR3 sequence is CASSPKSMNTEAFF. CDR3 nucleotides: TGTGCCAGCAGTCCTAAGTCAATGAACACTGAAGCTTTCTTT.

The chain uses TRBV20-1 and TRBJ2-1; D possibly matches TRBD1 or TRBD2 (5 bases each). CDR3 length: 12 residues. CDR1 is DFQATT, CDR2 SNEGSKA, per germline (reference sequence). V lost 1 base, J lost 13 bases, and 14 bases lay in between. The CDR3 sequence is CSARGDAGRQFF. DNA of the CDR3: TGCAGTGCTAGAGGGGACGCCGGCCGACAGTTCTTC.

The V and J genes are TRBV4-1 and TRBJ2-4; 7 nucleotides align to TRBD2. The CDR3 runs to 18 residues. J lost 0 bases, V lost 1 base, and 9 bases had no gene match. The germline CDR1 and CDR2 sequences are MGHRA and YSYEKL. CDR3 residues: CASSQGMAGELAKNIQYF. The CDR3 region has the DNA TGCGCCAGCAGCCAAGGGATGGCGGGGGAGCTAGCCAAAAACATTCAGTACTTC.

This rearrangement joins TRBV10-1 to TRBJ2-4; D possibly uses TRBD1 or TRBD2 (5 bases each). The V gene's germline CDR1 is WNHNN and CDR2 SYGVQD (reference sequence). This CDR3 has 12 residues. V was trimmed by 6 bases and J by 16 bases, leaving 19 bases between them. CDR3 nucleotide sequence: TGCGCCAGCAGGATCTGGGACGGTACCAACTACTTC. Amino acid sequence: CASRIWDGTNYF.

J is TRBJ2-3 and V is TRBV9, with TRBD1 as a possible D gene (6 bases). The CDR3 totals 16 residues. Germline-derived CDR1 and CDR2 are SGDLS and YYNGEE. The V end lost 1 base, the J end lost 1 base, and 13 bases lay between the germline ends. This chain's CDR3 is CASSVYGGQGTDTQYF. CDR3 sequence (DNA): TGTGCCAGCAGCGTATATGGGGGACAAGGCACAGATACGCAGTATTTT.

The chain recombines TRBV7-2 with TRBJ1-1, with D possibly TRBD1 on 5 matching bases. Germline V gives CDR1 SGHTA, CDR2 FQGNSA. V was pared by 5 bases and J by 0 bases, with 25 bases between. This CDR3 region has 19 residues. CDR3 bases: TGTGCCAGCAGCAGGAAGGGGACGCCCGCCCCCTTAGTGAACACTGAAGCTTTCTTT. The encoded protein is CASSRKGTPAPLVNTEAFF.

The chain joins TRBV9 to TRBJ2-3; 7 bases are shared with TRBD2. This CDR3 comprises 15 residues. J lost 6 bases, V lost 3 bases, and 10 bases had no gene match. Germline V gives CDR1 SGDLS, CDR2 YYNGEE. This chain's CDR3 is CASSGGGGVRDTQYF. The CDR3 region has the DNA TGTGCCAGCAGCGGTGGCGGGGGAGTACGGGATACGCAGTATTTT. The full variable domain, completed using reference TRBV9 and TRBJ2-3, is DSGVTQTPKHLITATGQRVTLRCSPRSGDLSVYWYQQSLDQGLQFLIQYYNGEERAKGNILERFSAQQFPDLHSELNLSSLELGDSALYFCASSGGGGVRDTQYFGPGTRLTVL.

This sequence joins TRBV6-1 and TRBJ2-3, with 9 positions matching TRBD2. CDR1 is MNHNS and CDR2 is SASEGT in the germline V gene. V lost 6 bases, J lost 0 bases, and 16 bases stayed unmatched. CDR3 size: 19 residues. The CDR3 bases are TGTGCCAGCAGCCCGTGGGGAGCGGGAGGAATAGGAAGCACAGATACGCAGTATTTT. It codes for CASSPWGAGGIGSTDTQYF.

This chain joins TRBV4-1 and TRBJ2-1; 11 bases fit TRBD1. Germline V gene lookup returns CDR1 MGHRA and CDR2 YSYEKL. The CDR3 extends over 21 amino acids. After removal of 2 bases from V and 6 bases from J, the junction contained 21 bases not matched to a gene. DNA of the CDR3: TGCGCCAGCAGCCAATCGGGTGGGACAGGGGGTTTTGCGGGGTACGGCAATGAGCAGTTCTTC. This sequence encodes CASSQSGGTGGFAGYGNEQFF.

A few counts support this clonotype. The chain is built from TRBV6-1 and TRBJ2-3; D is perhaps TRBD2 (6 bases). This CDR3 comprises 15 residues. The V end was cut by 3 bases, the J end by 2 bases, with 12 bases between. From germline, CDR1 is MNHNS and CDR2 SASEGT. CDR3 region: CASSEGGPYTDTQYF. CDR3 bases: TGTGCCAGCAGTGAGGGGGGACCCTACACAGATACGCAGTATTTT.

The genes are TRBV20-1 and TRBJ1-2; 9 nucleotides line up with TRBD1. CDR3 length: 13 amino acids. Looked up from germline, CDR1 is DFQATT and CDR2 is SNEGSKA (reference sequence). Losses at the gene ends were 7 bases for V and 7 bases for J; bases not matched to a gene: 10. CDR3 region: CSVKTGGYRGYTF. DNA for the CDR3: TGCAGTGTTAAGACAGGGGGTTATCGTGGCTACACCTTC.

A few counts support this clonotype. This chain connects TRBV6-2 or TRBV6-3 to TRBJ2-1; possibly TRBD1 for D (5 bases). The germline V gene encodes CDR1 MNHEY and CDR2 SVGEGT. The CDR3 runs 13 residues. The V gene lost 4 bases and the J gene lost 15 bases, with 19 bases spanning the gap. CDR3 in amino acids: CASSSPGSYLSFF. For the CDR3, the DNA is TGTGCCAGCAGTTCTCCAGGGTCCTACCTCTCGTTCTTC.